Below, one TCR beta chain is given with its context. The Seattle patients, enrolled during active infection, were followed longitudinally. This sample is drawn from a study of blood T cell repertoires in COVID-19. About the study: Samples came from the United States, Italy and Spain, spanning acute and convalescent COVID-19. T cells, B-cell-depleted T cells, or PBMCs provided the cDNA or gDNA that served as material.

Under the authors' procedure: Amplified reference gene primers provided the basis for estimating nucleated cell counts. Profiling relied on immunoSEQ multiplex PCR, and the TCRdb table lists in-frame clones only, not all of them. V and J calls and clone size follow that table, whereas D and trimming were derived from the DNA. The top ten hold 18% of the sample, which has around 60,000 clones, around 87% seen once. The material sequenced was peripheral blood. The TCR sequence derives from an older woman with COVID-19, enrolled during active disease.

This chain's CDR3 is CASGPGGLSYEQYF. CDR3 DNA: TGCGCCAGCGGGCCGGGAGGCCTCTCCTACGAGCAGTACTTC. The rearrangement joins TRBV10-2 to TRBJ2-7, with TRBD2 identical over 7 bases. V dropped 8 bases and J dropped 0; count of bases not matched to a gene: 7. Germline V lookup: CDR1 WSHSY, CDR2 SAAADI. This CDR3 has 14 residues.